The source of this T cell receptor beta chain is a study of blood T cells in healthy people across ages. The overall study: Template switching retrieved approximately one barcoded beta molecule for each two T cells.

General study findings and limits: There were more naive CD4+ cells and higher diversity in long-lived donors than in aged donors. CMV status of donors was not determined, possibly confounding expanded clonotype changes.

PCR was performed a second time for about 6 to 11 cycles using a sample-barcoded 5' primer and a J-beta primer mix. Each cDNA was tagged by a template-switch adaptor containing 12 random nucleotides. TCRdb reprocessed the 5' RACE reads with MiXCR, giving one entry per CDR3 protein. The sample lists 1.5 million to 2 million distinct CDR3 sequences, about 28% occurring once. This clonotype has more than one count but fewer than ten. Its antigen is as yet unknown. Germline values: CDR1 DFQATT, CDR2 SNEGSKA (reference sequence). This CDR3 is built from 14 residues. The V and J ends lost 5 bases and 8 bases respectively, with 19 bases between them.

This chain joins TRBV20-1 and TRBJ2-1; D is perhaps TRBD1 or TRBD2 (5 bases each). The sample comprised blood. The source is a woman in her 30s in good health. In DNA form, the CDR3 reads TGCAGTGCTGCCCGGGACCTTAACGTGGATGAGCAGTTCTTC. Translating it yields CSAARDLNVDEQFF.